The 18 T cell receptor beta chains below all came from one sample that was sequenced in a study of blood T cell repertoires in COVID-19 (dated by TCRdb to the early 2020s). The method behind the library was the immunoSEQ multiplex PCR assay. Entries here come from immuneACCESS through TCRdb and include only in-frame sequences with V and J called. Some clones fail to appear in such tables; in the studies checked, an unresolved V gene covers under half of the shortfall, and the cause of the remainder is unknown. A total of hundreds of thousands of clones appear in this sample, around 86% of them only once. The leading ten clones occupy approximately 5.5% of the sample. The specimen was PBMCs or T cells enriched from blood (not recorded which). These receptors came from a man between 60 and 75 years old who had recovered from COVID-19.

V and J are TRBV9 and TRBJ2-6; no clear D. V was trimmed by 2 bases and J by 0 bases, leaving 6 bases between them. The CDR3 has 15 residues. CDR1 SGDLS and CDR2 YYNGEE come from the germline V gene. The CDR3, as DNA: TGTGCCAGCAGCGTTGTATCCTCTGGGGCCAACGTCCTGACTTTC. It codes for CASSVVSSGANVLTF.

The V and J genes are TRBV24-1 and TRBJ1-1, with TRBD1 matching 11 bases. CDR3 length equals 15 residues. Germline loops: CDR1 KGHDR, CDR2 SFDVKD. The junction had 8 bases not matched to a gene; V was cut back by 3 bases and J by 9 bases. CDR3 amino acids: CATSDPTGTGGKAFF. CDR3 nucleotide sequence: TGTGCCACCAGTGATCCGACCGGGACAGGGGGAAAAGCTTTCTTT.

This sequence joins TRBV29-1 and TRBJ1-4; a weak D match, TRBD1 (5 bases). Germline V gene lookup returns CDR1 SQVTM and CDR2 ANQGSEA. The CDR3 consists of 14 residues. The V and J ends lost 4 bases and 5 bases respectively, with 14 bases between them. Here the CDR3 reads CSVVYQGKNEKLFF. The CDR3 DNA follows: TGCAGCGTTGTTTACCAGGGAAAGAATGAAAAACTGTTTTTT.

CDR3 coding DNA: TGTGCCAGCAGAACTAGCGGGAGAACAGATACGCAGTATTTT. As protein: CASRTSGRTDTQYF. The chain employs TRBV7-9 and TRBJ2-3; 11 nucleotides match TRBD2. Germline V gene data show CDR1 as SEHNR and CDR2 as FQNEAQ (reference sequence). This CDR3 has 14 residues. The junction had 2 bases not matched to a gene; V was cut back by 6 bases and J by 3 bases.

The chain is built from TRBV5-5 and TRBJ1-2, with D possibly matching TRBD1 (6 bases). The V gene lost 2 bases and the J gene lost 7 bases, with 15 bases spanning the gap. CDR1 and CDR2 from the germline V gene are SGHKS and YYEKEE (reference sequence). The CDR3 spans 14 residues. Here the CDR3 DNA reads TGTGCCAGCAGCTTTTCGGGGGGCGAAAGTGGCTACACCTTC. Its protein is CASSFSGGESGYTF.

The chain carries TRBV4-2 and TRBJ1-1; a possible D gene is TRBD1 (6 bases). The V gene lost 0 bases and the J gene lost 5 bases, with 13 bases spanning the gap. The CDR3 loop spans 15 amino acids. Germline lookup yields CDR1 LGHNA and CDR2 YNFKEQ. The CDR3 region has the DNA TGTGCCAGCAGCCAAGATCGGGGGGCGCGGACTGAAGCTTTCTTT. This sequence encodes CASSQDRGARTEAFF.

This chain connects TRBV7-9 to TRBJ1-1; TRBD1 matches 8 bases. This CDR3 comprises 13 residues. Germline V gives CDR1 SEHNR, CDR2 FQNEAQ (reference sequence). J gave up 8 bases and V 1 base, and 3 bases lay outside the gene matches. The CDR3 reads CASSLVGQGEAFF. DNA for the CDR3: TGTGCCAGCAGCTTAGTAGGACAGGGCGAAGCTTTCTTT.

The chain employs TRBV14 and TRBJ2-5; D gene unclear. Germline V gives CDR1 SGHDN, CDR2 FVKESK. The CDR3 length is 13 residues. V lost 1 base, J lost 4 bases, and 7 bases lay in between. The CDR3 DNA sequence: TGTGCCAGCAGCCAAGTGCGAGCAGAGACCCAGTACTTC. It codes for CASSQVRAETQYF.

This rearrangement joins TRBV7-2 to TRBJ1-1; 8 positions agree with TRBD1. This CDR3 region has 13 residues. The V gene's germline CDR1 is SGHTA and CDR2 FQGNSA. The V and J ends lost 1 base and 7 bases, in that order; junction bases with no gene match: 2. CDR3 amino acids: CASSLETGDEAFF. CDR3 DNA: TGTGCCAGCAGCTTAGAGACAGGGGATGAAGCTTTCTTT.

V is TRBV6-2 or TRBV6-3 and J is TRBJ2-7, with 9 bases lining up with TRBD1. CDR3 length equals 18 residues. CDR1 and CDR2 from the germline V gene are MNHEY and SVGEGT. Losses at the gene ends were 4 bases for V and 0 bases for J; bases not matched to a gene: 13. The CDR3 DNA reads as TGTGCCAGCAGTTGGGGACAGGGCTGGGACTCGAGCTCCTACGAGCAGTACTTC. It is translated as CASSWGQGWDSSSYEQYF.

This clone was detected only once. The gene calls are TRBV19 and TRBJ1-2, with a possible D match to TRBD1 (5 bases). V shed 1 base and J shed 4 bases, with 10 bases lying between them. Germline V gene lookup returns CDR1 LNHDA and CDR2 SQIVND (reference sequence). This CDR3 region has 14 residues. CDR3 sequence: CASSIGRGTYGYTF. CDR3 in DNA: TGTGCCAGTAGTATAGGTCGGGGGACCTATGGCTACACCTTC.

The V and J genes are TRBV28 and TRBJ1-6; perhaps TRBD1 as D (5 bases). V shed 6 bases and J shed 10 bases, with 16 bases lying between them. Per germline, CDR1 MDHEN and CDR2 SYDVKM. The CDR3 length is 14 residues. The DNA for the CDR3 is TGTGCCAGCAGCCGTCGCGGGGGGGAGTCACCCCTCCACTTT. Translated, it gives CASSRRGGESPLHF.

The chain is built from TRBV10-2 and TRBJ1-5; D not certain. Looked up from germline, CDR1 is WSHSY and CDR2 is SAAADI. This CDR3 comprises 15 residues. Trimming left V 5 bases short and J 4 bases short, with 15 bases between. In nucleotides, the CDR3 is TGCGCCAGCAGTTACTCTGCGGCCATTAATCAGCCCCAGCATTTT. Translating it yields CASSYSAAINQPQHF.

J is TRBJ2-7 and V is TRBV6-5, with 7 bases fitting TRBD2. V trimming: 6 bases; J trimming: 0 bases; junction bases outside the gene matches: 8. Germline V lookup: CDR1 MNHEY, CDR2 SVGAGI. The CDR3 has 15 residues. The CDR3 DNA sequence: TGTGCCAGCAGGTCAGGGAGGGGCTCCTCCTACGAGCAGTACTTC. This gives the protein CASRSGRGSSYEQYF.

The chain combines TRBV15 with TRBJ2-2; 8 bases fit TRBD1. The CDR3 length is 17 residues. Per the germline V gene, CDR1 is LNHNV and CDR2 is YYDKDF (reference sequence). Trimming removed 1 base from V and 0 bases from J; junction bases left unmatched: 4. The CDR3 is CATSRGQGAANTGELFF. CDR3 sequence (DNA): TGTGCCACCAGCAGAGGGCAGGGGGCGGCGAACACCGGGGAGCTGTTTTTT.

The chain has TRBV7-2 and TRBJ2-7; 8 nucleotides line up with TRBD2. J gave up 3 bases and V 5 bases, and 3 bases lay outside the gene matches. Germline V gives CDR1 SGHTA, CDR2 FQGNSA. This CDR3 spans 13 amino acids. CDR3 sequence: CASSAGRGYEQYF. In DNA, the CDR3 is TGTGCCAGCAGCGCCGGGAGGGGCTACGAGCAGTACTTC.

The chain couples TRBV5-1 to TRBJ1-4; 7 bases agree with TRBD1. This CDR3 has 14 amino acids. Looked up from germline, CDR1 is SGHRS and CDR2 is YFSETQ. Trimming removed 1 base from V and 5 bases from J; junction bases left unmatched: 2. The CDR3 protein is CASSLLTGNEKLFF. In DNA, the CDR3 is TGCGCCAGCAGCTTGTTGACAGGGAATGAAAAACTGTTTTTT.

The CDR3 DNA sequence: TGTGCCAGCAGCTTATCGAGGGTTGGGGAGCAGTACTTC. It codes for CASSLSRVGEQYF. This chain links TRBV11-2 with TRBJ2-7; possibly TRBD2 for D (5 bases). V was clipped by 2 bases and J by 7 bases, with 12 bases between them. The CDR3 runs to 13 residues. Germline V lookup: CDR1 SGHAT, CDR2 FQNNGV.